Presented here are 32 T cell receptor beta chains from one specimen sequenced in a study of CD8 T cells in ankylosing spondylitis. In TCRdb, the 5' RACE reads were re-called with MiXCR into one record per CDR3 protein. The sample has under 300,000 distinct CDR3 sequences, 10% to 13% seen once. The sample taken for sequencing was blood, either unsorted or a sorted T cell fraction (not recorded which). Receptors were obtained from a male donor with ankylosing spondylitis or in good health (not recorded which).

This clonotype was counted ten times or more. Here the CDR3 reads CASEKGYEQYF. CDR3 nucleotides: TGTGCCAGCGAGAAGGGCTACGAGCAGTACTTC. The rearrangement uses TRBV6-1 and TRBJ2-7; D is unclear. V lost 8 bases and J lost 3, with 8 bases in between. The CDR3 covers 11 residues. CDR1 MNHNS and CDR2 SASEGT come from the germline V gene.

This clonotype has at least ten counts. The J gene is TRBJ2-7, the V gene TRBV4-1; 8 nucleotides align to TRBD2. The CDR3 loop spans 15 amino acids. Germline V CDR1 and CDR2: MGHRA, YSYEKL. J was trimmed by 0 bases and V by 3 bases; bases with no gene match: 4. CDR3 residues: CASSQTSVSSYEQYF. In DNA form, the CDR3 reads TGCGCCAGCAGCCAGACTAGCGTTAGCTCCTACGAGCAGTACTTC.

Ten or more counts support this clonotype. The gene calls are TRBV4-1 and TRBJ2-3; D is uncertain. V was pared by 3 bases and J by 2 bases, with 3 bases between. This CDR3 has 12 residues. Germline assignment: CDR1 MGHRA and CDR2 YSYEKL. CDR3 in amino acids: CASSHPTDTQYF. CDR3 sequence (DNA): TGCGCCAGCAGCCACCCCACAGATACGCAGTATTTT.

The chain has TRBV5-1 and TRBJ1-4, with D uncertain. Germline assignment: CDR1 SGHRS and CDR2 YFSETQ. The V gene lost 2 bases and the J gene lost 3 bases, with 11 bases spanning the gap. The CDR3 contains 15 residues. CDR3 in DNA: TGCGCCAGCAGCTTATGGAGTTTCCCTAATGAAAAACTGTTTTTT. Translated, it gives CASSLWSFPNEKLFF.

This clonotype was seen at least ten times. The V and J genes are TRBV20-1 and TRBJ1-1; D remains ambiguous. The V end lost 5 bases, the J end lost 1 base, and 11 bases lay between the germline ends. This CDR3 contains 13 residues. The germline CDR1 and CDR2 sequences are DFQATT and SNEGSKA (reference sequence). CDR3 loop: CSAEDGQNTEAFF. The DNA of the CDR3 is TGCAGTGCTGAAGACGGCCAGAACACTGAAGCTTTCTTT.

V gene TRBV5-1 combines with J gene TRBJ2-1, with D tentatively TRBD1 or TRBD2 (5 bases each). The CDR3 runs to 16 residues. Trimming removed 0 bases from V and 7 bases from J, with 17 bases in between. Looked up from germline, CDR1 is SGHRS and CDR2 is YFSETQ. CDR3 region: CASSLAGAGKVNEQFF. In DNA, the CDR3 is TGCGCCAGCAGCTTGGCCGGGGCAGGGAAGGTGAATGAGCAGTTCTTC.

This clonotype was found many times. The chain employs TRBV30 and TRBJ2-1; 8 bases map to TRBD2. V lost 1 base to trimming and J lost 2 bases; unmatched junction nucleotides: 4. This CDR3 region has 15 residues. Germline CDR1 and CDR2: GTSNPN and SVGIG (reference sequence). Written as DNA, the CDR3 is TGTGCCTGGAGTGGGCTAGCGGGCCCCTACAATGAGCAGTTCTTC. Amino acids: CAWSGLAGPYNEQFF.

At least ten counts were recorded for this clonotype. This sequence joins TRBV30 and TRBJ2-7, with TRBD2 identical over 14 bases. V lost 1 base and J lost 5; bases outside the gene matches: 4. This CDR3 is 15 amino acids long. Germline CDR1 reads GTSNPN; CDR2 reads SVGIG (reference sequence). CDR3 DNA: TGTGCCTGGAGTGCGACTAGCGGGGGGGCCAACGAGCAGTACTTC. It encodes CAWSATSGGANEQYF. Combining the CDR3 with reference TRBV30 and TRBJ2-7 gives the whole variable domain SQTIHQWPATLVQPVGSPLSLECTVEGTSNPNLYWYRQAAGRGLQLLFYSVGIGQISSEVPQNLSASRPQDRQFILSSKKLLLSDSGFYLCAWSATSGGANEQYFGPGTRLTVT.

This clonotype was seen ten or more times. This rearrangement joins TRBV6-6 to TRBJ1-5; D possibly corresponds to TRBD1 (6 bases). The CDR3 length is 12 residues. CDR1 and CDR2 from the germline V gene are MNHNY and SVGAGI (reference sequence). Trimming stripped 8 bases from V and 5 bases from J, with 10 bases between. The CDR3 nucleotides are TGTGCCAGCGGGGAGGGGGATCAGCCCCAGCATTTT. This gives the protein CASGEGDQPQHF.

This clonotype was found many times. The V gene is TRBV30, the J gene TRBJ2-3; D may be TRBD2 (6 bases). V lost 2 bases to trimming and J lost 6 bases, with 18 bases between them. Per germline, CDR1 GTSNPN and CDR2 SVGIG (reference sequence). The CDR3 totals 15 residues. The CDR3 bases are TGTGCCTGGAGTTCCCTAGGGGCGGGGAGGGATACGCAGTATTTT. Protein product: CAWSSLGAGRDTQYF.

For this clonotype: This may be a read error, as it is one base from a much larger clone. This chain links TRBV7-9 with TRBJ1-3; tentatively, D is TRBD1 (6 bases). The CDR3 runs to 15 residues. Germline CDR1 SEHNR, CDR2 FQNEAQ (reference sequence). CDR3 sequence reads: CASSHRQAAKNAIYF. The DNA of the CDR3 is TGTGCCAGCAGCCACCGACAGGCGGCTAAAAACGCCATATATTTT.

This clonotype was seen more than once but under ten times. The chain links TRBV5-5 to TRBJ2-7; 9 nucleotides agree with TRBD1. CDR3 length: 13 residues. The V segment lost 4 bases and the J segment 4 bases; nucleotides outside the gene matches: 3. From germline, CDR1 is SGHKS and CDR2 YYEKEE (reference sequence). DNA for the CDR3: TGTGCCAGCAGCAAGACAGGGGGGTACGAGCAGTACTTC. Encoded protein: CASSKTGGYEQYF.

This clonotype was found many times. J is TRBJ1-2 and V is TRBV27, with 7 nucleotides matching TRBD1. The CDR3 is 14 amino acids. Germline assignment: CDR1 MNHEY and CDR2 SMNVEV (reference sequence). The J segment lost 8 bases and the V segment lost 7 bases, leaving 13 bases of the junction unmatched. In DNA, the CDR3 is TGTGCCAGCAAGACGACAGGGAGGTTGGCAGGCTACACCTTC. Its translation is CASKTTGRLAGYTF.

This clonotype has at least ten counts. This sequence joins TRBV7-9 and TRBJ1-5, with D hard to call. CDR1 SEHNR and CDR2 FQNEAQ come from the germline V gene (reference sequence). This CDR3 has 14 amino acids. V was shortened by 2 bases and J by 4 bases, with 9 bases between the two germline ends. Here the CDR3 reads CASSLSGENQPQHF. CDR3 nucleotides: TGTGCCAGCAGCTTATCCGGGGAGAATCAGCCCCAGCATTTT.

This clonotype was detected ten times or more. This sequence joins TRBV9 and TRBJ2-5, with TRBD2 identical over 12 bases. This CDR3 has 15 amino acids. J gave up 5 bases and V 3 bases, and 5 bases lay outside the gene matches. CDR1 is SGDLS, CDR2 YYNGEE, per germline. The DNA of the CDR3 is TGTGCCAGCAGCGCCTTCCTAGCGGGAGGGGAGACCCAGTACTTC. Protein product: CASSAFLAGGETQYF. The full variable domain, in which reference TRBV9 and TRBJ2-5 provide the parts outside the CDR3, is DSGVTQTPKHLITATGQRVTLRCSPRSGDLSVYWYQQSLDQGLQFLIQYYNGEERAKGNILERFSAQQFPDLHSELNLSSLELGDSALYFCASSAFLAGGETQYFGPGTRLLVL.

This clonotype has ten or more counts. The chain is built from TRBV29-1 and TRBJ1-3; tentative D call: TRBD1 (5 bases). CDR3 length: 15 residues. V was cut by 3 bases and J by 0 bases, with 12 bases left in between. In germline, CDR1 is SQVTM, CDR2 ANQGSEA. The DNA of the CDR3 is TGCAGCGTTGAGCAGGGACGAAGCTCTGGAAACACCATATATTTT. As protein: CSVEQGRSSGNTIYF.

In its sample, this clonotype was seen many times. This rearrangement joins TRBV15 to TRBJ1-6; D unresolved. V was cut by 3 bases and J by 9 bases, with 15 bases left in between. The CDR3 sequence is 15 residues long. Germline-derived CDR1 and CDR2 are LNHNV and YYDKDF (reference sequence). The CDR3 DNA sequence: TGTGCCACCAGCAGTGAAGGGAGGCCTATTTCACCCCTCCACTTT. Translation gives CATSSEGRPISPLHF.

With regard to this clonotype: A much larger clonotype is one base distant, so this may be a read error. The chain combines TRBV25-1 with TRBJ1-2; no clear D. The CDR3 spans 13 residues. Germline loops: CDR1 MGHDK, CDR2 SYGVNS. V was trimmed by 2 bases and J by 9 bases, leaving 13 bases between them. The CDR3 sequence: CASSERRDGSYTF. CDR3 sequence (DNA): TGTGCCAGCAGTGAAAGGCGTGACGGTAGCTACACCTTC.

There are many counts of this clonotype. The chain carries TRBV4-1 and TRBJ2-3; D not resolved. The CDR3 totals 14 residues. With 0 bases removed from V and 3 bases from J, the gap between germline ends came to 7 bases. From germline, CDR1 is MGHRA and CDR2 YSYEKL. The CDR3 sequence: CASSQERGTDTQYF. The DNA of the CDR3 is TGCGCCAGCAGCCAAGAGCGAGGAACAGATACGCAGTATTTT.

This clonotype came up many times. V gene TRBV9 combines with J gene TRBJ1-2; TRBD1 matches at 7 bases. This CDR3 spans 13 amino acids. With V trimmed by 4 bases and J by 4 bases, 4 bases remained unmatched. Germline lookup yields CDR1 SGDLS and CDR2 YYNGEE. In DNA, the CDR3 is TGTGCCAGCAGCCCGGACAGGATCTATGGCTACACCTTC. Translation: CASSPDRIYGYTF. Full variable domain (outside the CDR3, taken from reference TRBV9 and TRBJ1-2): DSGVTQTPKHLITATGQRVTLRCSPRSGDLSVYWYQQSLDQGLQFLIQYYNGEERAKGNILERFSAQQFPDLHSELNLSSLELGDSALYFCASSPDRIYGYTFGSGTRLTVV.

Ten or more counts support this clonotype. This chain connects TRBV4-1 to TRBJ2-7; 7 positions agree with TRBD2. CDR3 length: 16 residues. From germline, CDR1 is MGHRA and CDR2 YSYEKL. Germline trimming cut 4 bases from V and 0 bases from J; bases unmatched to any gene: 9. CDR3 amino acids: CASSPQTGTTSYEQYF. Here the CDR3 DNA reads TGCGCCAGCAGCCCTCAAACCGGGACTACCTCCTACGAGCAGTACTTC.

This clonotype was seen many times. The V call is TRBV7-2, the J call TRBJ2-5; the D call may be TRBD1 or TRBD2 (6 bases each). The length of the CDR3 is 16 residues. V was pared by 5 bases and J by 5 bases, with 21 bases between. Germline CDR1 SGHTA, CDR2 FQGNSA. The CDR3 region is CASSQRGSRGEETQYF. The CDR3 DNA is TGTGCCAGCAGCCAGCGCGGTTCTAGGGGGGAGGAGACCCAGTACTTC. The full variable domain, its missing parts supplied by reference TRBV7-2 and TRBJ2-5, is GAGVSQSPSNKVTEKGKDVELRCDPISGHTALYWYRQSLGQGLEFLIYFQGNSAPDKSGLPSDRFSAERTGGSVSTLTIQRTQQEDSAVYLCASSQRGSRGEETQYFGPGTRLLVL.

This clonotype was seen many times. The CDR3 DNA sequence: TGTGCCAGCAGCCTTGTTGTAGCGGGAGGTCATGAGCAGTTCTTC. Protein product: CASSLVVAGGHEQFF. J is TRBJ2-1 and V is TRBV3-1; 10 bases are a match to TRBD2. The CDR3 has 15 amino acids. Germline V gene data show CDR1 as LGHDT and CDR2 as YNNKEL (reference sequence). Germline trimming cut 4 bases from V and 8 bases from J; bases unmatched to any gene: 8.

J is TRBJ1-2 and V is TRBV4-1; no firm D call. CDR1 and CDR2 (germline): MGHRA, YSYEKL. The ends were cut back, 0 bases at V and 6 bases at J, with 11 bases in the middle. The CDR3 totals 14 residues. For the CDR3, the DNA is TGCGCCAGCAGCCAAGAAGTCTCCCTTCATGGCTACACCTTC. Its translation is CASSQEVSLHGYTF.

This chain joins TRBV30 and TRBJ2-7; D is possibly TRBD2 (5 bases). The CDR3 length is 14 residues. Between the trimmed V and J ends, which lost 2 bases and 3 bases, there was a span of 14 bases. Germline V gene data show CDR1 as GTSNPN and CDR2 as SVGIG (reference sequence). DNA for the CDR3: TGTGCCTGGAGTTTCCCCCTGAGGGACTACGAGCAGTACTTC. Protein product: CAWSFPLRDYEQYF.

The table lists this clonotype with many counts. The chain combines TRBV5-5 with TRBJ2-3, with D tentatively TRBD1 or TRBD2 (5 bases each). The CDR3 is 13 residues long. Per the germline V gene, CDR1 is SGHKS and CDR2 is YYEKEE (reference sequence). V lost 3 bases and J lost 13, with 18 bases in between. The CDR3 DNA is TGTGCCAGCAGCTCCGGGACGGTTGACGGGGAGTATTTT. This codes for CASSSGTVDGEYF.

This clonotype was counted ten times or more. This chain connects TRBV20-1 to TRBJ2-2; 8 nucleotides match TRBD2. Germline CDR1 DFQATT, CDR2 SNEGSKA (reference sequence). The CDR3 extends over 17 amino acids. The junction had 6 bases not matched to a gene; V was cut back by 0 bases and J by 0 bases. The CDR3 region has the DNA TGCAGTGCTAGAGAGATCGCGGGGGGCCCGAACACCGGGGAGCTGTTTTTT. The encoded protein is CSAREIAGGPNTGELFF.

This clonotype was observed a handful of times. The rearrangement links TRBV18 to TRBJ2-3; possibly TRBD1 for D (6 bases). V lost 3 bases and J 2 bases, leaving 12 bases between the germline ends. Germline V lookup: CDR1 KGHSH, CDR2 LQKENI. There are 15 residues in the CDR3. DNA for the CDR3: TGTGCCAGCTCACCCCAAGGGGGATTCACAGATACGCAGTATTTT. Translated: CASSPQGGFTDTQYF.

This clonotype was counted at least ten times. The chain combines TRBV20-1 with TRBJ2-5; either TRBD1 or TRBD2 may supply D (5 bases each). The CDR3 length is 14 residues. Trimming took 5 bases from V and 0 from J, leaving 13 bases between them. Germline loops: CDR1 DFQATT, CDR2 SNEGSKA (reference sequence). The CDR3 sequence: CSAGGRAYQETQYF. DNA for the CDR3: TGCAGTGCTGGGGGACGGGCGTACCAAGAGACCCAGTACTTC.

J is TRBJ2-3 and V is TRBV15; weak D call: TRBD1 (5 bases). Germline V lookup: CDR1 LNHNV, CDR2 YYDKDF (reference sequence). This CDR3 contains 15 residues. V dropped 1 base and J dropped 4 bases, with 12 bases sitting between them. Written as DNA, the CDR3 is TGTGCCACCAGCAGAGCCTCCACAGGTGCAGATACGCAGTATTTT. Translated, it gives CATSRASTGADTQYF.

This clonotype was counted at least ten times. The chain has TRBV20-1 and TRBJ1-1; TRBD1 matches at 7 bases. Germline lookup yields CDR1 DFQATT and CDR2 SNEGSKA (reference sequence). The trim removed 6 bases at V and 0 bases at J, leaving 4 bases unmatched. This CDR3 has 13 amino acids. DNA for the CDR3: TGCAGTGCATACAGGGGTTTGAACACTGAAGCTTTCTTT. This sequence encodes CSAYRGLNTEAFF.

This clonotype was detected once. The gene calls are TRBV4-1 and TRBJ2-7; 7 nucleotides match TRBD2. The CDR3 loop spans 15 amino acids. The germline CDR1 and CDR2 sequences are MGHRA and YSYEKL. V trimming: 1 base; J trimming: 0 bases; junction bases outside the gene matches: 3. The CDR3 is CASSQVAGDSYEQYF. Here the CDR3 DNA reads TGCGCCAGCAGCCAAGTGGCGGGAGACTCCTACGAGCAGTACTTC.